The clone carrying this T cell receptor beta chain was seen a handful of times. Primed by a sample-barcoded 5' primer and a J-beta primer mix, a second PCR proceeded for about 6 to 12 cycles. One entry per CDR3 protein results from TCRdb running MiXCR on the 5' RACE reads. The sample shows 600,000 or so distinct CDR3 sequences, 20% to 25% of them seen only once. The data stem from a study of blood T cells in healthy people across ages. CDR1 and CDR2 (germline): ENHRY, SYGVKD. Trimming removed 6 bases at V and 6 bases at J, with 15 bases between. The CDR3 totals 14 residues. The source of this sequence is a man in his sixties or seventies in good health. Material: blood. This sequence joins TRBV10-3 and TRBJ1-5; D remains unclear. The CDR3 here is CAIRGFQEGQPQHF. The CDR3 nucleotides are TGTGCCATCAGGGGATTTCAAGAAGGTCAGCCCCAGCATTTT.